This TCR beta chain was found in a study of technical replicates of blood from a handful of donors. Data came from immunoSEQ multiplex PCR; TCRdb stores just in-frame clones and leaves some out. The data contain some 48,000 clones, roughly 95% of them singletons. After removal of 7 bases from V and 5 bases from J, the junction contained 11 bases not matched to a gene. Germline V lookup: CDR1 SGHVS, CDR2 FQNEAQ. The CDR3 contains 16 residues. The specimen sequenced was T cells isolated from PBMCs. This receptor was identified in a human donor in good health. V and J are TRBV7-8 and TRBJ2-2; 9 bases line up with TRBD1. The DNA of the CDR3 is TGTGCCAGCAAAGACCCCGGGACAGGGCTGACCGGGGAGCTGTTTTTT. Translated: CASKDPGTGLTGELFF.